This is a list of T cell receptor beta chains from one sample in a study of T cells in localized non-small cell lung cancer. Sequencing used immunoSEQ multiplex PCR; TCRdb keeps in-frame clones, though not all of them. This sample carries about 43,000 clones, around nine tenths of them seen once, and the ten largest clones take over 9.5%. Sequencing was performed on PBMCs, taken before any cancer treatment. All receptors come from a woman aged 40-69 years with stage II lung adenocarcinoma. The CDR3 runs from the conserved cysteine through the conserved F or W. Fields, in order: J gene, CDR3 length, V gene, CDR3 protein.

>TRBJ2-1|15|TRBV21-1
CASSYLAGLVDEQFF
>TRBJ1-2|13|TRBV6-1
CASSVGRETGYTF
>TRBJ1-3|17|TRBV7-3
CASSLESSTSSGNTIYF
>TRBJ2-3|13|TRBV5-6
CASSLDREDTQYF
>TRBJ1-4|16|TRBV18
CASSPKGGQLNEKLFF
>TRBJ2-5|17|TRBV19
CASSTRTGGALRETQYF
>TRBJ1-5|15|TRBV7-8
CASSLEGLSNQPQHF
>TRBJ1-1|15|TRBV7-6
CASSPNGGVRTEAFF
>TRBJ1-6|15|TRBV5-1
CASSLDGDYNSPLHF
>TRBJ2-4|17|TRBV28
CASRPGQGALGRDIQYF
>TRBJ2-1|16|TRBV5-1
CASSSEPGLVGNEQFF
>TRBJ2-7|14|TRBV28
CASSQTRGLGEQYF
>TRBJ2-4|15|TRBV19
CASSPGDSLGSIQYF
>TRBJ2-1|15|TRBV7-8
CASSWGTPETLGQFF